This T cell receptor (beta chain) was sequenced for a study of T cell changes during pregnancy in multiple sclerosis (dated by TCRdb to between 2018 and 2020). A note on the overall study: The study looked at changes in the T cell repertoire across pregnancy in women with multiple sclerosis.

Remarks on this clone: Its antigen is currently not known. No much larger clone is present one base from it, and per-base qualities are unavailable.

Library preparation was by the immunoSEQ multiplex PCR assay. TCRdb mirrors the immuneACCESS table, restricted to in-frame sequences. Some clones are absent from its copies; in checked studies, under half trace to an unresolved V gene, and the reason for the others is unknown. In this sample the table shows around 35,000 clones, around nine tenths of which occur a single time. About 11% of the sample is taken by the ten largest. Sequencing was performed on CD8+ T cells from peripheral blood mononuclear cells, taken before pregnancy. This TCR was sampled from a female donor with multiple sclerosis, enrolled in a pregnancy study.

The nucleotides read TGTGCCACCAGCAGAGAACAGTCCAACACCATATATTTT. It translates as CATSREQSNTIYF. This sequence uses TRBV15 and TRBJ1-3; no D gene can be assigned with confidence. CDR3 length: 13 amino acids, cysteine to phenylalanine. Just the 39-base CDR3 DNA is kept, in frame starting at base 1. V lost 0 bases and J lost 7 bases; the stretch between them is 7 bases long. CDR1 and CDR2 are read off the germline V gene (reference sequence) as LNHNV and YYDKDF.